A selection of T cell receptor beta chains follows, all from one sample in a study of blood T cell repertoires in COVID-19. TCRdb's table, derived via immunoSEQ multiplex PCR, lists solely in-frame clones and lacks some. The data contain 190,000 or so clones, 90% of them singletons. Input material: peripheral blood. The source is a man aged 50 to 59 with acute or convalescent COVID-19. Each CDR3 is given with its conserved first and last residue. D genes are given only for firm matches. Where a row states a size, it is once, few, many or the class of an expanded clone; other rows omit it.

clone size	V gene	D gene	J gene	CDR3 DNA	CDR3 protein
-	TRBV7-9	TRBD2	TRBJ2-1	TGTGCCAGCAGTTCTAGTAGCGGGAGGTTCTCCTACAATGAGCAGTTCTTC	CASSSSSGRFSYNEQFF
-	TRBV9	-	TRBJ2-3	TGTGCCAGCAGCGTAGGGAGGGGAGCAGATACGCAGTATTTT	CASSVGRGADTQYF
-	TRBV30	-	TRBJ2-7	TGTGCCTGGAGTGCAGGCCACTACGAGCAGTACTTC	CAWSAGHYEQYF
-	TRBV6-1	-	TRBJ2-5	TGTGCCAGCAGTGAAACTTGGCGTAGCGCCCAAGAGACCCAGTACTTC	CASSETWRSAQETQYF
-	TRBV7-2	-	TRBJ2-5	TGTGCCAGCAGCTTGTTGGACAACCAAGAGACCCAGTACTTC	CASSLLDNQETQYF
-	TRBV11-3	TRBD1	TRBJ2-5	TGTGCCAGCAGCCGGATCCCGGGACAGACGAGGGCGGGCCAAGAGACCCAGTACTTC	CASSRIPGQTRAGQETQYF
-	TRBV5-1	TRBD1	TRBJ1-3	TGCGCCAGCAGCGAGACAGGGGAAACTGGAAACACCATATATTTT	CASSETGETGNTIYF
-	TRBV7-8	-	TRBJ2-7	TGTGCCAGCAGCTTAGGGGGGGGCGGATCCTACGAGCAGTACTTC	CASSLGGGGSYEQYF
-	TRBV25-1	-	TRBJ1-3	TGTGCCAGCAGTGATCCAACAACAGGAGTCTCTGGAAACACCATATATTTT	CASSDPTTGVSGNTIYF
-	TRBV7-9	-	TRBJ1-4	TGTGCCAGCAGCTTTCCCCGGACAGATAATGAAAAACTGTTTTTT	CASSFPRTDNEKLFF
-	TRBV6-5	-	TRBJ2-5	TGTGCCAGCATGAATACACAAGAGACCCAGTACTTC	CASMNTQETQYF
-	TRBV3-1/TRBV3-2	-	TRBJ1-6	TGTGCCAGCAGCCAGGCCGACAGGCAGATACTCCACTTT	CASSQADRQILHF
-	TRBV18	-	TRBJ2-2	TGTGCCAGCTCACCACTCCAGGGTAGTGGCACCGGGGAGCTGTTTTTT	CASSPLQGSGTGELFF
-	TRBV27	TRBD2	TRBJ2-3	TGTGCCAGCAAGCTAGCGGTTCTCACAGATACGCAGTATTTT	CASKLAVLTDTQYF
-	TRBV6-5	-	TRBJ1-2	TGTGCCAGCAGGCCGGACAGAGACTATGGCTACACCTTC	CASRPDRDYGYTF
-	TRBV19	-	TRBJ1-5	TGTGCCAGTAGTAACGGGGGAGGGAGCAATCAGCCCCAGCATTTT	CASSNGGGSNQPQHF
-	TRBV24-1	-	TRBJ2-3	TGTGCCACCAGTGAATGGACATCTAGCACAGATACGCAGTATTTT	CATSEWTSSTDTQYF
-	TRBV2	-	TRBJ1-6	TGTGCCAGCAGATGGGGACAAAATAATTCACCCCTCCACTTT	CASRWGQNNSPLHF
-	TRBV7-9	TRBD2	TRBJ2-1	TGTGCCAGCAGCTTAGGGACTAGCGGTAATGAGCAGTTCTTC	CASSLGTSGNEQFF
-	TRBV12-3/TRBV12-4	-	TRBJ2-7	TGTGCCAGCAGTTTCCGGGGCGAGCAGTACTTC	CASSFRGEQYF
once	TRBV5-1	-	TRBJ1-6	TGCGCCAGCAGAAGCGGGGTGGGTAATTCACCCCTCCACTTT	CASRSGVGNSPLHF
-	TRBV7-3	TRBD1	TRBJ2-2	TGTGCCAGCAGCTTAATAGGGGGCAACGGGGAGCTGTTTTTT	CASSLIGGNGELFF
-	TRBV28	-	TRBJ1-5	TGTGCCAGCAGTTTATTCCCCCAGGTTGTCAATCAGCCCCAGCATTTT	CASSLFPQVVNQPQHF
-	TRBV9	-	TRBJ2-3	TGTGCCAGCAGCGTAGCTACCTGGGGGGGCCAAGATACGCAGTATTTT	CASSVATWGGQDTQYF
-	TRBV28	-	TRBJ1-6	TGTGCCATTCAACAGGTCAACGTGAATTCACCCCTCCACTTT	CAIQQVNVNSPLHF
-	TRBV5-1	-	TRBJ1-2	TGCGCCAGCAGCTCTCAAGGGGGGGACTATGGCTACACCTTC	CASSSQGGDYGYTF
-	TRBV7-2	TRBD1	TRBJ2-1	TGTGCCAACGGACAGGGGGGTCCCAATGAGCAGTTCTTC	CANGQGGPNEQFF
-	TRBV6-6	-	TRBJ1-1	TGTGCCAGCAGTTCCCTCGGAGTGAACACTGAAGCTTTCTTT	CASSSLGVNTEAFF
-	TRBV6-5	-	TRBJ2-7	TGTGCCAGCAGGATCGGGGTCGAGCAGTACTTC	CASRIGVEQYF
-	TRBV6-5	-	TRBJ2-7	TGTGCCAGCAGTTCCCCAGGCTCCGGCGCCTACGAGCAGTACTTC	CASSSPGSGAYEQYF
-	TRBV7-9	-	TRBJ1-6	TGTGCCAGCAGCGGTGGGAGGCCGAAAGGGGCCCTCCACTTT	CASSGGRPKGALHF
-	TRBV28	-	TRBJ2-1	TGTGCCAGCAGTTCGGTAGCGGAGGGGTTAAATGAGCAGTTCTTC	CASSSVAEGLNEQFF
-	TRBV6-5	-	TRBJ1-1	TGTGCCAGCAGTCCCACCCCGACAGAGTACACTGAAGCTTTCTTT	CASSPTPTEYTEAFF